This TCR beta chain was profiled in a study of blood T cell repertoires in COVID-19. TCRdb's copy holds only in-frame clones and misses some; the assay was immunoSEQ multiplex PCR. Of 65,000 to 95,000 clones listed, around nine tenths were seen once; the top ten hold about 4.8%. This clonotype originated in a man aged 50-59 years with active COVID-19. Sequenced input: peripheral blood.

CDR3 nucleotide sequence: TGTGCCAGCAGCCAAGGAGGGAGTGGCGGGGAGCTGTTTTTT. It yields the protein CASSQGGSGGELFF. The genes are TRBV3-1 (or the pseudogene TRBV3-2) and TRBJ2-2; TRBD2 might be the D (5 bases). V was pared by 1 base and J by 7 bases, with 10 bases between. Looked up from germline, CDR1 is LGHDT and CDR2 is YNNKEL (reference sequence). The CDR3 extends over 14 amino acids.